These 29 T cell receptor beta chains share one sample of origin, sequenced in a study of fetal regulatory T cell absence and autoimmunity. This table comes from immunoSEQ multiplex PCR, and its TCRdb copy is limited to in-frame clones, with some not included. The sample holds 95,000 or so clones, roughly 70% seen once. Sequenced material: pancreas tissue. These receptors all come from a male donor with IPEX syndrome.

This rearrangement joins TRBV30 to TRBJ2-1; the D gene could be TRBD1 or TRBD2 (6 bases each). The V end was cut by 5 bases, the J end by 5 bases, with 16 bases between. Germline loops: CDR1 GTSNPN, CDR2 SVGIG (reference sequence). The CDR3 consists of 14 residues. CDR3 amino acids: CAWEAGGPHNEQFF. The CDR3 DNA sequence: TGTGCCTGGGAAGCCGGGGGCCCGCACAATGAGCAGTTCTTC.

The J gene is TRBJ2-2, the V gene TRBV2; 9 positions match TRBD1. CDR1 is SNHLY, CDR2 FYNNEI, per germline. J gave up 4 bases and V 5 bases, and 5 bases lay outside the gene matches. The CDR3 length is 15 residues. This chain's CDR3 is CASSYRGRITGELFF. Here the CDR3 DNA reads TGTGCCAGCAGTTACAGGGGGCGGATCACCGGGGAGCTGTTTTTT. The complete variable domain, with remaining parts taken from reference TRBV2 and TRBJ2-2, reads EPEVTQTPSHQVTQMGQEVILRCVPISNHLYFYWYRQILGQKVEFLVSFYNNEISEKSEIFDDQFSVERPDGSNFTLKIRSTKLEDSAMYFCASSYRGRITGELFFGEGSRLTVL.

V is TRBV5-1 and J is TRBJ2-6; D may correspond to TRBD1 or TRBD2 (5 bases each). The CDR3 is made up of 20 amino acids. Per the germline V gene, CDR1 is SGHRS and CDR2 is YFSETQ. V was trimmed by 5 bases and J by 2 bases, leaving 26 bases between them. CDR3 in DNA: TGCGCCAGCAGGACGGATCCGGGACCGGTAATTAGGACTGGGGCCAACGTCCTGACTTTC. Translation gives CASRTDPGPVIRTGANVLTF.

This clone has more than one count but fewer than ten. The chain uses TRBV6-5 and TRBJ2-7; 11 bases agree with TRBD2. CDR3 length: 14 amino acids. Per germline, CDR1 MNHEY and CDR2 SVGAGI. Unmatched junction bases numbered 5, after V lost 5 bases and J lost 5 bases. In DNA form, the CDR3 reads TGTGCCAGCAGTGTGACTAGCGGGAACGACGAGCAGTACTTC. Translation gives CASSVTSGNDEQYF.

The CDR3 region has the DNA TGTGCCAGCAGCTCGGGGGGAAGGGGCAATGAGCAGTTCTTC. Translation: CASSSGGRGNEQFF. This sequence joins TRBV11-2 and TRBJ2-1; the match to TRBD2 covers 7 bases. The CDR3 runs 14 residues. The J segment lost 6 bases and the V segment lost 4 bases, leaving 6 bases of the junction unmatched. Looked up from germline, CDR1 is SGHAT and CDR2 is FQNNGV.

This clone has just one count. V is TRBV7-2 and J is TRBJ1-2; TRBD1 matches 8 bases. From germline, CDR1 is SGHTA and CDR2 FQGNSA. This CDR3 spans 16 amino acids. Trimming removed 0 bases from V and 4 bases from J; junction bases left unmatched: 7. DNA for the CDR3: TGTGCCAGCAGCTTAGCGCAACGGACAGGGACCTATGGCTACACCTTC. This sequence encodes CASSLAQRTGTYGYTF.

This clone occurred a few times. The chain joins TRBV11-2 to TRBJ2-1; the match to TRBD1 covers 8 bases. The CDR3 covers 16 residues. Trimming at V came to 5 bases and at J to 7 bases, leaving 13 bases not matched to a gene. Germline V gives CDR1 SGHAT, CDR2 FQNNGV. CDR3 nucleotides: TGTGCCAGCAGCCCCCGGACAGGGATAGTGGGGAATGAGCAGTTCTTC. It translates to CASSPRTGIVGNEQFF.

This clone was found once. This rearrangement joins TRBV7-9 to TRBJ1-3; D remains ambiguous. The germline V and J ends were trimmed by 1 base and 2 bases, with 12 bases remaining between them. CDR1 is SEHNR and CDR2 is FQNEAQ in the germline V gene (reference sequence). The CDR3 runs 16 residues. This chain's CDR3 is CASSLDRRAAGNTIYF. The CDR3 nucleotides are TGTGCCAGCAGCTTAGATCGACGGGCGGCTGGAAACACCATATATTTT.

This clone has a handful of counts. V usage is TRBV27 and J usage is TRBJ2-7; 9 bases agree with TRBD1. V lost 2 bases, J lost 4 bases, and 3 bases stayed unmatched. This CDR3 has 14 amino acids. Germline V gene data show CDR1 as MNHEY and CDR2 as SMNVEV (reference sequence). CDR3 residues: CASSLGTGFYEQYF. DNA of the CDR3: TGTGCCAGCAGTTTAGGGACAGGGTTTTACGAGCAGTACTTC.

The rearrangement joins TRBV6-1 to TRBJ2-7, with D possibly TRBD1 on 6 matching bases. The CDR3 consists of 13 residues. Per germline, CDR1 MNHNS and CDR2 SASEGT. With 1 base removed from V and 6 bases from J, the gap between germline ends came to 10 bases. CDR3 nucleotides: TGTGCCAGCAGTGAAGACAGGGTTGGCGAGCAGTACTTC. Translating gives CASSEDRVGEQYF.

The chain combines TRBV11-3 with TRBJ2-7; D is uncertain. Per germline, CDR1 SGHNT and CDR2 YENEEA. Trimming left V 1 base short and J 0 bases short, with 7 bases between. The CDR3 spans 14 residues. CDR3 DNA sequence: TGTGCCAGCAGCTTAGGACTCAGCTCCTACGAGCAGTACTTC. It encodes CASSLGLSSYEQYF.

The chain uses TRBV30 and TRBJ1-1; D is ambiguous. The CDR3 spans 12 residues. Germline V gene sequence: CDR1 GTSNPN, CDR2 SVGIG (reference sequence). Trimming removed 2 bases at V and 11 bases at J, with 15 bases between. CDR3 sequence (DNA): TGTGCCTGGAGTCCCGCGGGCTATGGGGCTTTCTTT. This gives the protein CAWSPAGYGAFF. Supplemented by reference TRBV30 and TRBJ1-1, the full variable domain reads SQTIHQWPATLVQPVGSPLSLECTVEGTSNPNLYWYRQAAGRGLQLLFYSVGIGQISSEVPQNLSASRPQDRQFILSSKKLLLSDSGFYLCAWSPAGYGAFFGQGTRLTVV.

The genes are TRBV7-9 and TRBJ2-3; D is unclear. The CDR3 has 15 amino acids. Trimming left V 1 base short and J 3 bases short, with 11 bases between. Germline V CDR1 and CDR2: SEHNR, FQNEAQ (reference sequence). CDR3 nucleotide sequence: TGTGCCAGCAGCTTAGGGGCCTTTGGTACAGATACGCAGTATTTT. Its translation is CASSLGAFGTDTQYF.

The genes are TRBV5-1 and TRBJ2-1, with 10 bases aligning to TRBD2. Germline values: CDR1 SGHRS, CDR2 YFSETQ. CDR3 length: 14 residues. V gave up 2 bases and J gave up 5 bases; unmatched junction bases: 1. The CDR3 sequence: CASSFGLADNEQFF. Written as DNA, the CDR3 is TGCGCCAGCAGCTTCGGACTAGCGGACAATGAGCAGTTCTTC. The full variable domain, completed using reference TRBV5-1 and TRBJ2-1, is KAGVTQTPRYLIKTRGQQVTLSCSPISGHRSVSWYQQTPGQGLQFLFEYFSETQRNKGNFPGRFSGRQFSNSRSEMNVSTLELGDSALYLCASSFGLADNEQFFGPGTRLTVL.

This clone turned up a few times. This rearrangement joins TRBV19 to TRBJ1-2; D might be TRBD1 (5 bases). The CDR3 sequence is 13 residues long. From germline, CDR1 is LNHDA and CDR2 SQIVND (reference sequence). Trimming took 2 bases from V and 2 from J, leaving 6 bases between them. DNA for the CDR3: TGTGCCAGTAGTATACAGGGAAACTATGGCTACACCTTC. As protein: CASSIQGNYGYTF.

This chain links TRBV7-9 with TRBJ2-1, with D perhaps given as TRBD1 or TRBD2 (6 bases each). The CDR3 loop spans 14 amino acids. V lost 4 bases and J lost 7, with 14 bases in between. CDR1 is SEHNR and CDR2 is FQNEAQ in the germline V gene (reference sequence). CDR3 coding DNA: TGTGCCAGCAGCTCTGGGGGGCTCTTGAATGAGCAGTTCTTC. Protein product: CASSSGGLLNEQFF.

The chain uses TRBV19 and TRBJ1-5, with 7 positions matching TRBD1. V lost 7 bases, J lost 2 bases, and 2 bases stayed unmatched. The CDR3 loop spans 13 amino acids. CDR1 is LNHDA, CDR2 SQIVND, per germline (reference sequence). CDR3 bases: TGTGCCAGTACCGGACAGGGCAATCAGCCCCAGCATTTT. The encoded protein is CASTGQGNQPQHF.

The CDR3 nucleotides read TGCAGCGTTGCAGGAGGGACAGGACGCACAGATACGCAGTATTTT. As protein: CSVAGGTGRTDTQYF. V usage is TRBV29-1 and J usage is TRBJ2-3, with 8 bases identical to TRBD1. The V gene end was trimmed by 4 bases and the J gene end by 1 base; junction bases not matched to a gene: 7. CDR1 SQVTM and CDR2 ANQGSEA come from the germline V gene. There are 15 residues in the CDR3.

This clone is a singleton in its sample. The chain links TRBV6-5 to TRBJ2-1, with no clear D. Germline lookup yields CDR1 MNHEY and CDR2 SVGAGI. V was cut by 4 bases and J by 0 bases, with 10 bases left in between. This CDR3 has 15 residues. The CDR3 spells CASSLDSFSYNEQFF. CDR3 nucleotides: TGTGCCAGCAGTTTAGACTCGTTCTCCTACAATGAGCAGTTCTTC.

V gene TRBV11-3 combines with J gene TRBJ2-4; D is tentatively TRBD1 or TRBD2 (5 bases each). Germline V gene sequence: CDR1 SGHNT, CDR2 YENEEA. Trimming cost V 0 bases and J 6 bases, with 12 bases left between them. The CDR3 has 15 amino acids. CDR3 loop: CASSLDGASGNIQYF. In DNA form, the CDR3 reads TGTGCCAGCAGCTTAGACGGGGCAAGCGGAAACATTCAGTACTTC. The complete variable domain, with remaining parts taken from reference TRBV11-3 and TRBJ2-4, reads EAGVVQSPRYKIIEKKQPVAFWCNPISGHNTLYWYLQNLGQGPELLIRYENEEAVDDSQLPKDRFSAERLKGVDSTLKIQPAELGDSAVYLCASSLDGASGNIQYFGAGTRLSVL.

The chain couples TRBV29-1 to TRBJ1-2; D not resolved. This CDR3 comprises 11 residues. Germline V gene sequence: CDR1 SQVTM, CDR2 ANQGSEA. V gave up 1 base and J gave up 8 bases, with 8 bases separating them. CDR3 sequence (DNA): TGCAGCGTTGAAGTCAGGACGGGCTACACCTTC. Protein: CSVEVRTGYTF.

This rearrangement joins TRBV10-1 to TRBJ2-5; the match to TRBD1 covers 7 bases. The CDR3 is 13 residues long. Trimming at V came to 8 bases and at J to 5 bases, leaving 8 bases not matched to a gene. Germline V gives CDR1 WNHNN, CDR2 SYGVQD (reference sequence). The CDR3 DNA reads TGCGCCAGCTTTATACAGGGGAAGGAGACCCAGTACTTC. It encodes CASFIQGKETQYF.

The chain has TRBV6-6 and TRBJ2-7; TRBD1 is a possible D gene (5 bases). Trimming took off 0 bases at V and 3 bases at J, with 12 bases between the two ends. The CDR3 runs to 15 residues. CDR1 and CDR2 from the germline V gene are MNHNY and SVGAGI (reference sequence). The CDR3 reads CASSYSIRDVYEQYF. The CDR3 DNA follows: TGTGCCAGCAGTTACTCGATCAGGGATGTCTACGAGCAGTACTTC.

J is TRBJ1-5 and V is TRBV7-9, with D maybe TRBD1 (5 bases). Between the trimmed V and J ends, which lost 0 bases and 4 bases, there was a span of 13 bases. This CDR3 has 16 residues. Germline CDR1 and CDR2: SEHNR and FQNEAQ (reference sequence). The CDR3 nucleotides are TGTGCCAGCAGCTTAGCTAGTTTGGGGGGGAATCAGCCCCAGCATTTT. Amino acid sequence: CASSLASLGGNQPQHF.

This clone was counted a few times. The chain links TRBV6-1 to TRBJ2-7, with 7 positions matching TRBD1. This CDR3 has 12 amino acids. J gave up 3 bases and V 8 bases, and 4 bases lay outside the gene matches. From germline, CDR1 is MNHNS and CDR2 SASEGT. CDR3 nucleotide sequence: TGTGCCAGCCAGGACAGGTACTACGAGCAGTACTTC. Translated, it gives CASQDRYYEQYF.

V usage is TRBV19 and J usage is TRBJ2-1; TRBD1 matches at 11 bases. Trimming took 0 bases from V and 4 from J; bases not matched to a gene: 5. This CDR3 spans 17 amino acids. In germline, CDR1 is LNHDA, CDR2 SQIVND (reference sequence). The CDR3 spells CASSIDWTGGPYNEQFF. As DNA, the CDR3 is TGTGCCAGTAGTATAGACTGGACAGGGGGCCCTTACAATGAGCAGTTCTTC.

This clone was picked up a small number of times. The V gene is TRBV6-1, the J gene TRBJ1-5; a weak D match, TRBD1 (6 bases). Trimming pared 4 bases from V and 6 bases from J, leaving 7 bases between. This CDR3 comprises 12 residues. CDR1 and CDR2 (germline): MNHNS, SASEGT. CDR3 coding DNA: TGTGCCAGCAGTGGGGGGGCTCAGCCCCAGCATTTT. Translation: CASSGGAQPQHF.

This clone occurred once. Written as DNA, the CDR3 is TGTGCCAGCAGGACAACAGGGTTAGACACCATATATTTT. Translation gives CASRTTGLDTIYF. The gene calls are TRBV11-3 and TRBJ1-3; maybe TRBD1 (6 bases). The CDR3 runs to 13 residues. Between the trimmed V and J ends, which lost 6 bases and 8 bases, there was a span of 14 bases. The germline CDR1 and CDR2 sequences are SGHNT and YENEEA.

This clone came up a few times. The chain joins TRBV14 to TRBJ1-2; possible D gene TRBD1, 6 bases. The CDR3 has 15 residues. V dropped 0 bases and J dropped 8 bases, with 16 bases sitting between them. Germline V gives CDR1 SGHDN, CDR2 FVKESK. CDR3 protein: CASSQDFQGWKGYTF. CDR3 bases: TGTGCCAGCAGCCAAGACTTTCAGGGGTGGAAGGGCTACACCTTC.